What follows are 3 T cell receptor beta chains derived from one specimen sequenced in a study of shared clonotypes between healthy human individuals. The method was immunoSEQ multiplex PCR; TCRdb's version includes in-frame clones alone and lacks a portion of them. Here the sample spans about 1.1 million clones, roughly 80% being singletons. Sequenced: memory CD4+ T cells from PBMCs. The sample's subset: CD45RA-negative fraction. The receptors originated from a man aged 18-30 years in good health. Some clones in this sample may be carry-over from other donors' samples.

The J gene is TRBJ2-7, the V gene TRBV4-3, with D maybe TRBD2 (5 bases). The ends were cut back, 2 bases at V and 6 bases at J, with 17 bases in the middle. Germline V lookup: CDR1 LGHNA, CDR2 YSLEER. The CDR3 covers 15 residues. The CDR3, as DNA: TGCGCCAGCAGCCAACTCCGGGCCCCGGGAAGCGAGCAGTACTTC. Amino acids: CASSQLRAPGSEQYF.

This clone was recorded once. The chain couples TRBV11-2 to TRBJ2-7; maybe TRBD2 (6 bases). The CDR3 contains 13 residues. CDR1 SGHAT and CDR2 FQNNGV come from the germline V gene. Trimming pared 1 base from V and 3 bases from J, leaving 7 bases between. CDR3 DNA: TGTGCCAGCAGCTTAGTGGACTACTACGAGCAGTACTTC. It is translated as CASSLVDYYEQYF.

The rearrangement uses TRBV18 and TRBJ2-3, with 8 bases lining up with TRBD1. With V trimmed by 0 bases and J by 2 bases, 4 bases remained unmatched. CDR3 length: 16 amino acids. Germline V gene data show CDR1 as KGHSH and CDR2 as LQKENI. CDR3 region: CASSPPTGQVTDTQYF. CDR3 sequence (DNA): TGTGCCAGCTCACCACCGACGGGACAGGTCACAGATACGCAGTATTTT.